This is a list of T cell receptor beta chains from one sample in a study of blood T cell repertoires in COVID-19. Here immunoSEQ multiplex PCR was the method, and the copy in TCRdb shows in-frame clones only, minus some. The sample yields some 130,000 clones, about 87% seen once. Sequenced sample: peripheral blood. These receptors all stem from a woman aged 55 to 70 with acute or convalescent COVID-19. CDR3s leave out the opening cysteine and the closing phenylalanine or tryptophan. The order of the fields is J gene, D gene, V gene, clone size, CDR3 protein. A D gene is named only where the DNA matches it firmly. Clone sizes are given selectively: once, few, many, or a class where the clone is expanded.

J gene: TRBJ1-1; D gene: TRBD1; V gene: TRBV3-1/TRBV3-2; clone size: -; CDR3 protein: ASSPQHRGSGEAF
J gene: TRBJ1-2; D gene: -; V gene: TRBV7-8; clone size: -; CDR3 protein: ASSLGVLDMTGYT
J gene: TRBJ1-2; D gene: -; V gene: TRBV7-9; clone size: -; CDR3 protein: ASSLTSPYGYT
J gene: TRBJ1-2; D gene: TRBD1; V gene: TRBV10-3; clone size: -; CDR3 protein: AISERQGHGYT
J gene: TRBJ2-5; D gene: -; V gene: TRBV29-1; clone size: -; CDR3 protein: SVVGGEETQY
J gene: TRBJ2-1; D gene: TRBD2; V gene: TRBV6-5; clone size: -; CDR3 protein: ASSSLSGGYNEQF
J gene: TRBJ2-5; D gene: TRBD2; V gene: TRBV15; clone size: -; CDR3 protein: ATSNPFRGREETQY
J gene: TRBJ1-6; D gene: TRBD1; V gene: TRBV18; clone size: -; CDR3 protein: ASSPRQGDGSPLH
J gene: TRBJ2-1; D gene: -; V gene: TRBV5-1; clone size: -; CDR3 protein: ASSLARQGSTNEQF
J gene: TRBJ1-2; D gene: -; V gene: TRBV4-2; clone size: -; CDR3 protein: ASSQEEMQGLGPLYGYT
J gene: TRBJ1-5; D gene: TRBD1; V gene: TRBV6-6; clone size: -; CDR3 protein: ASSYGTGGEQPQH
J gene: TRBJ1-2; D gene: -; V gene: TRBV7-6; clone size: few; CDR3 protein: ASSSSGLTNYGYT
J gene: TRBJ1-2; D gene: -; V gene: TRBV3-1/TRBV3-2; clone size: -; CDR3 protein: ASSQVGRVYGYT
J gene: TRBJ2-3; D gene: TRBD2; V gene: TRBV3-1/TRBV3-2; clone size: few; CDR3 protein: ASSQDRDYSYTQY
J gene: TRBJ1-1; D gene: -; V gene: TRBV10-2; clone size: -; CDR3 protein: ASSENGQKNTEAF
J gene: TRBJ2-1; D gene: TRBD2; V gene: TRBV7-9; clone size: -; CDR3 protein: ASSPGLGGYNEQF
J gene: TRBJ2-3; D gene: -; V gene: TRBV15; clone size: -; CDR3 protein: ATSRRADTQY
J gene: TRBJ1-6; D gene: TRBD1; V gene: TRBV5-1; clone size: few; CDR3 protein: ASSLDRGSHSPLH
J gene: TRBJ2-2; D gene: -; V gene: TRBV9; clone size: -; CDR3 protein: ASSFSWTGGTGELF
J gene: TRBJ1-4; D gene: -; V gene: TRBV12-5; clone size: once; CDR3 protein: ASALGGAGEKLF
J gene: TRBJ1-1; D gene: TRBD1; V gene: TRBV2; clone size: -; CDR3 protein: ASRRTGTKAF
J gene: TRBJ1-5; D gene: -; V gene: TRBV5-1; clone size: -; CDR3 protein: ASSLGGGISNQPQH